This T cell receptor beta chain was recorded in a study of CD8 T cells in Susac syndrome. Study-level findings and limits: As acknowledged by the study, its TCR sequencing and HLA analysis included a relatively small number of individuals.

V gave up 4 bases and J gave up 4 bases; unmatched junction bases: 12. The CDR3 spans 17 residues. CDR1 is DFQATT, CDR2 SNEGSKA, per germline (reference sequence). This clonotype has just one count. What it binds is not known. When the RNA was reverse transcribed, random hexamers were used with an input of roughly 0.45 to 1 ug. TCR beta CDR3 was amplified by immunoSEQ multiplex PCR. This amplification extended across 54 Vbeta and 13 Jbeta segments. TCRdb reprocessed the immunoSEQ multiplex PCR reads with MiXCR, giving one entry per CDR3 protein. Found here are a few hundred thousand distinct CDR3 sequences, over 90% of them singletons; the top ten hold about 0.08%. The TEMRA cells underwent FACS enrichment, while the CD8+ and CD4+ T cells underwent negative isolation.

The receptor's source is a human donor with multiple sclerosis. Input material: CD4+ T cells from PBMCs. The chain employs TRBV20-1 and TRBJ2-5; 13 bases line up with TRBD2. The DNA of the CDR3 is TGCAGTGCTACCCCTCTCTCGACTAGCGGGGGGCGAGAGACCCAGTACTTC. This gives the protein CSATPLSTSGGRETQYF.